Listed below are T cell receptor beta chains from one sample, sequenced in a study of blood T cell repertoires in COVID-19. Produced via immunoSEQ multiplex PCR; TCRdb's table is partial and in-frame only. The sample shows about 370,000 clones, 85% to 90% of them seen only once. Sequenced: PBMCs or T cells enriched from blood (not recorded which). These receptors came from a man in his late teens or twenties who had recovered from COVID-19. Each CDR3 is given without its conserved first and last residue. Each record gives: V gene, clone size, J gene, CDR3 protein. A row's size may be missing; if present it is once, few, many or a size class.

>TRBV19|-|TRBJ2-5
ASSIGGQETQY
>TRBV2|-|TRBJ1-4
ASRGGVEKLF
>TRBV15|-|TRBJ2-2
ATSSAPTSGKLPGELF
>TRBV30|-|TRBJ1-1
AWSAKGTGTGGMKAF
>TRBV25-1|-|TRBJ2-7
ASSTRQSYEQY
>TRBV7-2|-|TRBJ2-3
ASSLASGTSTDTQY
>TRBV9|few|TRBJ1-1
ASSLKLNTEAF
>TRBV7-2|once|TRBJ1-4
ASTRQVATNEKLF
>TRBV6-5|-|TRBJ1-2
ASREGQPDYGYT
>TRBV19|-|TRBJ1-5
ASSNQINQPQH
>TRBV6-5|-|TRBJ1-5
ASSLKGGGSNQPQH
>TRBV19|-|TRBJ2-1
ASSRVHTISYNEQF
>TRBV19|-|TRBJ2-7
ASSTSGTGSYEQY
>TRBV9|-|TRBJ1-3
ASSPLPDSGNTIY
>TRBV5-1|-|TRBJ2-7
ASSPRIPGEGGYEQY
>TRBV7-9|-|TRBJ1-6
ASASGAYNSPLH
>TRBV27|-|TRBJ1-2
ASSVSGTGGAYRYT
>TRBV28|-|TRBJ1-1
ASSPSLTGIEAF
>TRBV4-3|-|TRBJ2-3
ASSQVVQNRAGSDTQY
>TRBV4-1|once|TRBJ2-7
ASSQVTSGKGEQY
>TRBV12-3/TRBV12-4|-|TRBJ1-4
ASRRGEVEKLF
>TRBV6-6|-|TRBJ2-7
ASSSPGQYYEQY
>TRBV5-4|-|TRBJ1-1
ASSLGPGPEAF
>TRBV27|once|TRBJ1-2
ASSLSTGGVGGYT
>TRBV2|-|TRBJ1-5
ASRGTGGGQNQPQH
>TRBV7-6|-|TRBJ2-5
ASSPLRTGGSETQY
>TRBV2|-|TRBJ2-2
ASRVDFNTGELF
>TRBV11-3|-|TRBJ2-3
ASSDRDSFGNTQY
>TRBV10-3|-|TRBJ2-7
ATGVTAGVREQY
>TRBV6-5|-|TRBJ1-5
ASSYRTGGNQPQH
>TRBV14|-|TRBJ2-7
ASSQASHSYEQY
>TRBV4-2|-|TRBJ2-7
ASSPVSGEFDEQY
>TRBV6-2/TRBV6-3|once|TRBJ1-1
ASSYPLPGQKPEAF
>TRBV9|once|TRBJ2-7
ASSVVEGPYEQY
>TRBV3-1/TRBV3-2|once|TRBJ2-3
ASSFSGGHTDTQY
>TRBV28|-|TRBJ1-4
ASSLGDRGYGKLF
>TRBV4-3|-|TRBJ2-3
ASSQAGRADTQY
>TRBV21-1|few|TRBJ1-2
AEPPWGLEGYT
>TRBV9|-|TRBJ1-5
ASSLGGDSNQPQH
>TRBV7-2|many|TRBJ2-1
ASSLAGPHYNEQF